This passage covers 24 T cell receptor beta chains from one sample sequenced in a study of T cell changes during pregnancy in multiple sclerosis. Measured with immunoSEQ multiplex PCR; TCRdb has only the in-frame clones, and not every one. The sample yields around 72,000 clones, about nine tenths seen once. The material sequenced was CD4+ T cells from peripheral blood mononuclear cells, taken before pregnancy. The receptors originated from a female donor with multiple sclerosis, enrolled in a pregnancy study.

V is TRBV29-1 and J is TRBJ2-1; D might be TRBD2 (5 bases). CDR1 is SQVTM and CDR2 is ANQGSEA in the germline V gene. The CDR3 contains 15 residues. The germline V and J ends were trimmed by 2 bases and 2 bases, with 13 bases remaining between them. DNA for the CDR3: TGCAGCGTTGAATTGCGGACTCGGGCCTACAATGAGCAGTTCTTC. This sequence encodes CSVELRTRAYNEQFF.

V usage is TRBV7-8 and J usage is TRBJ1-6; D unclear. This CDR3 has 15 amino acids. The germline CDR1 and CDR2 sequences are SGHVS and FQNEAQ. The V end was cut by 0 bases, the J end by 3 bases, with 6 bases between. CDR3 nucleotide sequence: TGTGCCAGCAGCTTAGCGGGCCTCTATAATTCACCCCTCCACTTT. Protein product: CASSLAGLYNSPLHF.

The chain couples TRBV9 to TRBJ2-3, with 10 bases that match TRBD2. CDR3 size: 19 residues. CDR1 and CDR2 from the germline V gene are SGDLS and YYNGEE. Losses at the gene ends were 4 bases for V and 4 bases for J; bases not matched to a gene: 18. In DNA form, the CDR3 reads TGTGCCAGCAGCCCCCTCGGAGCGGGGGGGCCGTGGTTCCCAGATACGCAGTATTTT. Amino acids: CASSPLGAGGPWFPDTQYF. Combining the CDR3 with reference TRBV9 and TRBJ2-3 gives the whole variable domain DSGVTQTPKHLITATGQRVTLRCSPRSGDLSVYWYQQSLDQGLQFLIQYYNGEERAKGNILERFSAQQFPDLHSELNLSSLELGDSALYFCASSPLGAGGPWFPDTQYFGPGTRLTVL.

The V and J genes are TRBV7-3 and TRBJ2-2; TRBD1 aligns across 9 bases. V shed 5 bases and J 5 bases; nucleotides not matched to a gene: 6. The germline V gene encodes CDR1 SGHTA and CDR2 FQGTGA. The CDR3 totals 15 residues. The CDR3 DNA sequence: TGTGCCAGCAGCCCGGGACAGGGAAGGACCGGGGAGCTGTTTTTT. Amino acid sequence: CASSPGQGRTGELFF.

This chain's CDR3 is CASSFRTGLETQYF. In DNA form, the CDR3 reads TGCGCCAGCAGCTTCCGGACAGGGTTAGAGACCCAGTACTTC. The chain links TRBV5-1 to TRBJ2-5, with TRBD1 matching 8 bases. J lost 4 bases, V lost 2 bases, and 4 bases had no gene match. The CDR3 covers 14 residues. Germline V gene lookup returns CDR1 SGHRS and CDR2 YFSETQ.

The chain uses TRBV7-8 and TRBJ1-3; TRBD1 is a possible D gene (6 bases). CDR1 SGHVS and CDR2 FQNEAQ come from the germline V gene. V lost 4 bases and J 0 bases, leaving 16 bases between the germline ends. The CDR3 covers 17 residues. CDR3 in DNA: TGTGCCAGCAGCTACGGTGGACAGATGCTCTCTGGAAACACCATATATTTT. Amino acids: CASSYGGQMLSGNTIYF.

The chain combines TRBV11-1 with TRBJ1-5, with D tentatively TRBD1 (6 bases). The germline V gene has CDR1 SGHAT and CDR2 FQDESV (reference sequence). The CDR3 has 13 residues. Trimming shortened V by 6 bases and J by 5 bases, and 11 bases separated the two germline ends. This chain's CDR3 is CASSTGIDQPQHF. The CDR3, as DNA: TGTGCCAGCAGTACAGGGATCGATCAGCCCCAGCATTTT.

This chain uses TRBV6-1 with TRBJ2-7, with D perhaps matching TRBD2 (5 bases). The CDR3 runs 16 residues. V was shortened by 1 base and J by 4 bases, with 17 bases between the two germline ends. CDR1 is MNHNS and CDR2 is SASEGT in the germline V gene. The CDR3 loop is CASSEVGGWRAYEQYF. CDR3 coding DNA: TGTGCCAGCAGTGAAGTAGGCGGGTGGCGGGCTTACGAGCAGTACTTC.

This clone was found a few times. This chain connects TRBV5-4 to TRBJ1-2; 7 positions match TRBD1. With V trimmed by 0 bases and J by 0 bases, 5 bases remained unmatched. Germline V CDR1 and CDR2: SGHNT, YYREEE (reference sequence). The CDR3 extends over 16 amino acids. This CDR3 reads CASSLGDREPNYGYTF. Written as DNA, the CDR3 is TGTGCCAGCAGCTTGGGTGACAGGGAGCCTAACTATGGCTACACCTTC.

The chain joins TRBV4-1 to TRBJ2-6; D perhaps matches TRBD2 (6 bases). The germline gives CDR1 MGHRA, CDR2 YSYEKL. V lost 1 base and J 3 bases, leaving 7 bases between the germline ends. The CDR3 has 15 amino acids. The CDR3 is CASSQVGGGANVLTF. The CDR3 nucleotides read TGCGCCAGCAGCCAAGTGGGAGGTGGGGCCAACGTCCTGACTTTC.

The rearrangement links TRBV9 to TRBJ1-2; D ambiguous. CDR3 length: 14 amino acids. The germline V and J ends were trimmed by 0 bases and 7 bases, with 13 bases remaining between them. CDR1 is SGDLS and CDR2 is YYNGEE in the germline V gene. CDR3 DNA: TGTGCCAGCAGCGTAGTCGAGGAGTCAAGTGGCTACACCTTC. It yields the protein CASSVVEESSGYTF. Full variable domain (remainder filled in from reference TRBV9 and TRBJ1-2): DSGVTQTPKHLITATGQRVTLRCSPRSGDLSVYWYQQSLDQGLQFLIQYYNGEERAKGNILERFSAQQFPDLHSELNLSSLELGDSALYFCASSVVEESSGYTFGSGTRLTVV.

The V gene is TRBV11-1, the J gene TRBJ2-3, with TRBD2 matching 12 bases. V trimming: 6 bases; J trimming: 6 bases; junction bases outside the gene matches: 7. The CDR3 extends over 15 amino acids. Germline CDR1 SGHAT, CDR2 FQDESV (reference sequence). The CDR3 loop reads CASRSGLAGGDTQYF. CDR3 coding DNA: TGTGCCAGCAGAAGTGGGCTAGCGGGGGGGGATACGCAGTATTTT.

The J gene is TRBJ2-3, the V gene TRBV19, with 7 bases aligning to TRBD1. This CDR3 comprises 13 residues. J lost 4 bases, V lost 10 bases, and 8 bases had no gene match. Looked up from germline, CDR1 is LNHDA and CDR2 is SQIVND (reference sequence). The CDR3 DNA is TGTGCCACCCAGCGAGGGGGCCCAGATACGCAGTATTTT. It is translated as CATQRGGPDTQYF.

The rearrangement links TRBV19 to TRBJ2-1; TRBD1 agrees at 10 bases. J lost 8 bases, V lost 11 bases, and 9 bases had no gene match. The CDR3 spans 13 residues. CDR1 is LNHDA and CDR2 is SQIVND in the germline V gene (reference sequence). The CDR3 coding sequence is TGTGCCTTGGGGACAGGGGTGGAGGATGAGCAGTTCTTC. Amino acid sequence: CALGTGVEDEQFF.

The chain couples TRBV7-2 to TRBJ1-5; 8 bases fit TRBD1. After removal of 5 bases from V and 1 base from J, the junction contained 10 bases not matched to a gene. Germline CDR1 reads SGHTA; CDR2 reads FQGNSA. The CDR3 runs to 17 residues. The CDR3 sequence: CASSKRTGSRSNQPQHF. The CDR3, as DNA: TGTGCCAGCAGCAAACGGACAGGGTCAAGAAGCAATCAGCCCCAGCATTTT.

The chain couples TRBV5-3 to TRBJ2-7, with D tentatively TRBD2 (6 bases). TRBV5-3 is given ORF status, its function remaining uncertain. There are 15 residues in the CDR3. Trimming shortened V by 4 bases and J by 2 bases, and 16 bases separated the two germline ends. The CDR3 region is CARSPWGRGTYEQYF. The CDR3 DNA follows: TGTGCCAGAAGCCCCTGGGGCCGGGGGACCTACGAGCAGTACTTC.

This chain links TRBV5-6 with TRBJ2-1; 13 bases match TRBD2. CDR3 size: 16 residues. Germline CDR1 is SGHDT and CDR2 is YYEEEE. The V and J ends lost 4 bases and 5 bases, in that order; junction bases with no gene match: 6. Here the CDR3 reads CASSMTSGRIHNEQFF. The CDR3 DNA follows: TGTGCCAGCAGCATGACTAGCGGGAGGATCCACAATGAGCAGTTCTTC.

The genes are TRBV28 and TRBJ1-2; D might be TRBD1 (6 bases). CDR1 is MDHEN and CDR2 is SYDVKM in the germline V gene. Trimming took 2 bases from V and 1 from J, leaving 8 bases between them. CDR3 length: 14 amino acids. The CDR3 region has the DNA TGTGCCAGCAGTTTAACAGGGTATAACTATGGCTACACCTTC. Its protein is CASSLTGYNYGYTF.

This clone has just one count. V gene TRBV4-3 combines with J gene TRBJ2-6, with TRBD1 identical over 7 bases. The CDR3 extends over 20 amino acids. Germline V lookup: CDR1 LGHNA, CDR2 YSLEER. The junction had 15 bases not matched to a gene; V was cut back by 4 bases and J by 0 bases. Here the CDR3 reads CASSRLIPGQLISGANVLTF. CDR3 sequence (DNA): TGCGCCAGCAGCCGTTTGATACCGGGACAGTTGATCTCTGGGGCCAACGTCCTGACTTTC.

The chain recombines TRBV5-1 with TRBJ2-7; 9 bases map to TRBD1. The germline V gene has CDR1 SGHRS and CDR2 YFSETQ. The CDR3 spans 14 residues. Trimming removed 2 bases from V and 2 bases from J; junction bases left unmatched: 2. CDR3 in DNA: TGCGCCAGCAGCTTACGACAGGGGGCCTACGAGCAGTACTTC. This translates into CASSLRQGAYEQYF.

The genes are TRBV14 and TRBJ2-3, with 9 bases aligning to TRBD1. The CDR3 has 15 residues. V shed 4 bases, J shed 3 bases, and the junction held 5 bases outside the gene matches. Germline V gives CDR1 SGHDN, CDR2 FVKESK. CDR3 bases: TGTGCCAGCAGCCGCGGACAGGGGTTTACAGATACGCAGTATTTT. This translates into CASSRGQGFTDTQYF.

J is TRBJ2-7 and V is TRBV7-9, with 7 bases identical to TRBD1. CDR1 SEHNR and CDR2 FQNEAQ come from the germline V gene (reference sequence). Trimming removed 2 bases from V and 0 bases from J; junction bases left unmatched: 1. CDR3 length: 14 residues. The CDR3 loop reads CASSLRDSSYEQYF. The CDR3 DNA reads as TGTGCCAGCAGCTTACGGGACAGCTCCTACGAGCAGTACTTC.

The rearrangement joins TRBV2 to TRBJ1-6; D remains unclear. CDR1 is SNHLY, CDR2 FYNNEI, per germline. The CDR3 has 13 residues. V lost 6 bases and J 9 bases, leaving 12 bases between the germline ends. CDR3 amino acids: CASRVFSGSPLHF. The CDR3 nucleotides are TGTGCCAGCAGAGTATTCTCGGGTTCACCCCTCCACTTT.

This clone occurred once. The CDR3 spells CASSIGQGGNEQFF. The CDR3 DNA sequence: TGTGCCAGTAGTATAGGGCAGGGGGGAAATGAGCAGTTCTTC. The J gene is TRBJ2-1, the V gene TRBV19, with D perhaps matching TRBD1 (7 bases). V was pared by 1 base and J by 7 bases, with 11 bases between. Germline V gene lookup returns CDR1 LNHDA and CDR2 SQIVND (reference sequence). The CDR3 sequence is 14 residues long. Filled out from reference TRBV19 and TRBJ2-1, the complete variable domain reads DGGITQSPKYLFRKEGQNVTLSCEQNLNHDAMYWYRQDPGQGLRLIYYSQIVNDFQKGDIAEGYSVSREKKESFPLTVTSAQKNPTAFYLCASSIGQGGNEQFFGPGTRLTVL.